A single sample is the source of the 15 T cell receptor beta chains below, sequenced in a study of control samples from healthy donors and cancer patients (dated by TCRdb to 2019 to 2021). Receptor amplification or capture employed the immunoSEQ multiplex PCR assay. TCRdb re-hosts the immuneACCESS table, in-frame sequences only. Its copies lack some clones; in the studies checked, an unresolved V gene accounts for under half of them, and the cause for the rest is not known. The sample records 130,000 to 150,000 clones, 90% to 95% of which are singletons. The ten biggest clones cover 12% to 15% of the sample. Sequenced: PBMCs. These receptors all come from a man in his 60s with colorectal cancer.

This clone has more than one count but fewer than ten. The rearrangement links TRBV11-2 to TRBJ1-3; D unresolved. This CDR3 region has 14 residues. The V and J ends lost 6 bases and 0 bases respectively, with 9 bases between them. Germline loops: CDR1 SGHAT, CDR2 FQNNGV. The CDR3 region is CASRRSLSGNTIYF. CDR3 DNA: TGTGCCAGCAGGCGCAGCCTCTCTGGAAACACCATATATTTT. The entire variable domain, with the rest obtained from reference TRBV11-2 and TRBJ1-3, is as follows: EAGVAQSPRYKIIEKRQSVAFWCNPISGHATLYWYQQILGQGPKLLIQFQNNGVVDDSQLPKDRFSAERLKGVDSTLKIQPAKLEDSAVYLCASRRSLSGNTIYFGEGSWLTVV.

The table lists this clone with a count of one. V is TRBV7-2 and J is TRBJ2-4; the match to TRBD2 covers 15 bases. This CDR3 spans 16 amino acids. CDR1 is SGHTA, CDR2 FQGNSA, per germline. V shed 3 bases and J 8 bases; nucleotides not matched to a gene: 5. CDR3 sequence: CASSLGLAGGNDIQYF. The CDR3 nucleotides read TGTGCCAGCAGCTTGGGACTAGCGGGGGGAAATGACATTCAGTACTTC.

V and J are TRBV5-4 and TRBJ2-3; no clear D gene. The CDR3 is 14 amino acids. Trimming cost V 5 bases and J 4 bases, with 14 bases left between them. From germline, CDR1 is SGHNT and CDR2 YYREEE (reference sequence). CDR3 sequence: CASSPNILADTQYF. The CDR3 DNA sequence: TGTGCCAGCAGTCCCAATATCCTAGCAGATACGCAGTATTTT.

For the CDR3, the DNA is TGTGCCAGCAGGGGACAGGCGAACACTGAAGCTTTCTTT. Amino acids: CASRGQANTEAFF. The chain combines TRBV6-5 with TRBJ1-1; TRBD1 matches at 8 bases. CDR3 length equals 13 residues. Germline CDR1 and CDR2: MNHEY and SVGAGI. With 6 bases clipped from V and 1 base from J, the junction kept 1 base outside the gene matches.

The chain has TRBV7-5 and TRBJ1-3. TRBV7-5 is a documented pseudogene. The CDR3 covers 17 residues. The CDR3 is CARSPPGGRDSGNTIYF. The CDR3 DNA reads TGTGCCAGAAGCCCCCCCGGCGGGAGGGACTCTGGAAACACCATATATTTT.

The genes are TRBV6-5 and TRBJ2-5; tentative D call: TRBD2 (6 bases). CDR1 is MNHEY and CDR2 is SVGAGI in the germline V gene. The CDR3 totals 14 residues. The germline V and J ends were trimmed by 2 bases and 2 bases, with 9 bases remaining between them. CDR3 nucleotide sequence: TGTGCCAGCAGTTACGCGGCGGGACAAGAGACCCAGTACTTC. Translated, it gives CASSYAAGQETQYF.

Points on this clone: Distinct nucleotide sequences in the sample also encode this CDR3. The chain recombines TRBV5-1 with TRBJ1-5; D might be TRBD1 (5 bases). CDR3 size: 15 residues. The ends were cut back, 0 bases at V and 1 base at J, with 8 bases in the middle. The V gene's germline CDR1 is SGHRS and CDR2 YFSETQ. CDR3 in DNA: TGCGCCAGCAGCTTGGGAGGGGCGAGCAATCAGCCCCAGCATTTT. Its translation is CASSLGGASNQPQHF.

The rearrangement uses TRBV2 and TRBJ1-4, with D tentatively TRBD1 (6 bases). Germline assignment: CDR1 SNHLY and CDR2 FYNNEI. The CDR3 has 12 residues. V lost 8 bases to trimming and J lost 8 bases, with 12 bases between them. This CDR3 is CASLGQREKLFF. CDR3 DNA sequence: TGTGCCAGCTTGGGACAACGGGAAAAACTGTTTTTT.

The chain carries TRBV4-2 and TRBJ1-1, with TRBD1 matching over 8 bases. From germline, CDR1 is LGHNA and CDR2 YNFKEQ. This CDR3 spans 15 amino acids. The ends lost 0 bases at V and 4 bases at J; junction bases unmatched: 4. CDR3 bases: TGTGCCAGCAGCCAAGAACATGGGACAGGCACTGAAGCTTTCTTT. Its translation is CASSQEHGTGTEAFF.

The V call is TRBV6-1, the J call TRBJ1-1; D remains unclear. CDR1 is MNHNS and CDR2 is SASEGT in the germline V gene. V gave up 0 bases and J gave up 5 bases, with 10 bases separating them. This CDR3 has 14 amino acids. The CDR3 sequence is CASSEAPSITEAFF. CDR3 bases: TGTGCCAGCAGTGAAGCGCCGAGTATTACTGAAGCTTTCTTT.

The V gene is TRBV18, the J gene TRBJ2-7; D is possibly TRBD2 (5 bases). Germline CDR1 and CDR2: KGHSH and LQKENI. Trimming took off 0 bases at V and 3 bases at J, with 6 bases between the two ends. The CDR3 has 13 amino acids. The CDR3 nucleotides are TGTGCCAGCTCACCACCAGGGAGCTACGAGCAGTACTTC. Protein sequence: CASSPPGSYEQYF. The full variable domain, in which reference TRBV18 and TRBJ2-7 provide the parts outside the CDR3, is NAGVMQNPRHLVRRRGQEARLRCSPMKGHSHVYWYRQLPEEGLKFMVYLQKENIIDESGMPKERFSAEFPKEGPSILRIQQVVRGDSAAYFCASSPPGSYEQYFGPGTRLTVT.

The chain couples TRBV19 to TRBJ1-4; a possible D gene is TRBD1 (6 bases). Germline-derived CDR1 and CDR2 are LNHDA and SQIVND (reference sequence). This CDR3 comprises 14 residues. V shed 2 bases and J shed 8 bases, with 12 bases lying between them. Here the CDR3 reads CASSIYGTREKLFF. The CDR3, as DNA: TGTGCCAGTAGTATATACGGGACACGAGAAAAACTGTTTTTT.

The rearrangement joins TRBV3-1 (or the pseudogene TRBV3-2) to TRBJ1-4, with 7 bases lining up with TRBD1. This CDR3 comprises 16 residues. Germline values: CDR1 LGHDT, CDR2 YNNKEL (reference sequence). V shed 2 bases and J 7 bases; nucleotides not matched to a gene: 10. The CDR3 coding sequence is TGTGCCAGCAGCCAATTTGGACAGGTGGAACGTGAAAAACTGTTTTTT. It yields the protein CASSQFGQVEREKLFF.

The chain uses TRBV5-4 and TRBJ2-5; perhaps D is TRBD1 or TRBD2 (6 bases each). The CDR3 totals 15 residues. Between the trimmed V and J ends, which lost 4 bases and 4 bases, there was a span of 17 bases. Germline lookup yields CDR1 SGHNT and CDR2 YYREEE (reference sequence). The DNA of the CDR3 is TGTGCCAGCAGCCTGGGGGCCGGGGGCGGAGAGACCCAGTACTTC. Translation gives CASSLGAGGGETQYF. The complete variable domain, with remaining parts taken from reference TRBV5-4 and TRBJ2-5, reads ETGVTQSPTHLIKTRGQQVTLRCSSQSGHNTVSWYQQALGQGPQFIFQYYREEENGRGNFPPRFSGLQFPNYSSELNVNALELDDSALYLCASSLGAGGGETQYFGPGTRLLVL.

V is TRBV5-6 and J is TRBJ2-5, with unresolved D. CDR3 length: 11 residues. Germline CDR1 is SGHDT and CDR2 is YYEEEE. The V gene lost 6 bases and the J gene lost 5 bases, with 8 bases spanning the gap. The DNA of the CDR3 is TGTGCCAGCATAGGGCAGGAGACCCAGTACTTC. Its translation is CASIGQETQYF.